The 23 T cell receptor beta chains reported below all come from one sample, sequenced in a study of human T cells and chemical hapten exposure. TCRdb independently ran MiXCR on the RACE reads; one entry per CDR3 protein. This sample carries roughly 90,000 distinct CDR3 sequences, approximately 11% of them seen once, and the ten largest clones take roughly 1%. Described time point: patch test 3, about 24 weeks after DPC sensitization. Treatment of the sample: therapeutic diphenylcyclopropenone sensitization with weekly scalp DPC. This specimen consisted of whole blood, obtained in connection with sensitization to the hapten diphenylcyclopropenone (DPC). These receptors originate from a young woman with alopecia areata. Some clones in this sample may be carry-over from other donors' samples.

The CDR3 DNA reads as TGTGCCAGCTCTCGGGACAGGGCTTCCGAGCAGTACTTC. It yields the protein CASSRDRASEQYF. The genes are TRBV18 and TRBJ2-7; 9 bases fit TRBD1. The CDR3 length is 13 residues. The germline V gene has CDR1 KGHSH and CDR2 LQKENI. Trimming took 6 bases from V and 6 from J; bases not matched to a gene: 6.

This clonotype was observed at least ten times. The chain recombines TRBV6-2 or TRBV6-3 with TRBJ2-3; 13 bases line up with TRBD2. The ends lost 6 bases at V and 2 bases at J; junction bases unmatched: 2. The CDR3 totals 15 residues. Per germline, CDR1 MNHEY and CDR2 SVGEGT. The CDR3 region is CASRGLAGPTDTQYF. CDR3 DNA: TGTGCCAGCAGGGGACTAGCGGGACCCACAGATACGCAGTATTTT.

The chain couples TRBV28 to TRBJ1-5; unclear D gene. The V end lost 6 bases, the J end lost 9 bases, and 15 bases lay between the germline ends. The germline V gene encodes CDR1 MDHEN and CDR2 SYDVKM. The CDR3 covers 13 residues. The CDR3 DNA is TGTGCCAGCAGCCCTAACGGGGAACGGCCCCAGCATTTT. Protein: CASSPNGERPQHF.

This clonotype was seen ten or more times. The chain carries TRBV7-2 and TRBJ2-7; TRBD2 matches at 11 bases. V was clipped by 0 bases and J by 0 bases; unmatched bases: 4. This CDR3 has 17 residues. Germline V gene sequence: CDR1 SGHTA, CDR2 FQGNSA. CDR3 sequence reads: CASSLAPSGRSSYEQYF. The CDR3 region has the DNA TGTGCCAGCAGCTTAGCGCCTAGCGGGAGGTCCTCCTACGAGCAGTACTTC.

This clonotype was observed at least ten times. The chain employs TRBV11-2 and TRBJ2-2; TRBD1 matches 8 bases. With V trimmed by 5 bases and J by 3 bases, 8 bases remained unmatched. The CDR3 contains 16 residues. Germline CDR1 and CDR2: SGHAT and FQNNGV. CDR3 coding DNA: TGTGCCAGCAGCCCCTGGACAGGGATCGACACCGGGGAGCTGTTTTTT. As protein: CASSPWTGIDTGELFF.

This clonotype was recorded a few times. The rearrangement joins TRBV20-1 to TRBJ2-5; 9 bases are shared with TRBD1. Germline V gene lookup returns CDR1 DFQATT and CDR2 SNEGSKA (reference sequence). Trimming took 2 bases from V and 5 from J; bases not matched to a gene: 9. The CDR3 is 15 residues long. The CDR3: CSARTPGQGSETQYF. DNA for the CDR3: TGCAGTGCTAGAACCCCGGGACAGGGTTCGGAGACCCAGTACTTC.

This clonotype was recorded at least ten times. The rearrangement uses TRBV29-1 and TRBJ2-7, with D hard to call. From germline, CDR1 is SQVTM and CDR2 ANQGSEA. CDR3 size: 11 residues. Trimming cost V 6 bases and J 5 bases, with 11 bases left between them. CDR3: CSVGPAHEQYF. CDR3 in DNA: TGCAGCGTGGGTCCAGCCCACGAGCAGTACTTC.

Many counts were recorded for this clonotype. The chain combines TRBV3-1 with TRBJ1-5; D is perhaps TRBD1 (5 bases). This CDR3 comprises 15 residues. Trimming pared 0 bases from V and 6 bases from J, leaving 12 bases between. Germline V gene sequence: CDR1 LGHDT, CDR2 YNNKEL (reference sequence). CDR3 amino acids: CASSQEWGAGQPQHF. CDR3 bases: TGTGCCAGCAGCCAAGAATGGGGCGCGGGTCAGCCCCAGCATTTT.

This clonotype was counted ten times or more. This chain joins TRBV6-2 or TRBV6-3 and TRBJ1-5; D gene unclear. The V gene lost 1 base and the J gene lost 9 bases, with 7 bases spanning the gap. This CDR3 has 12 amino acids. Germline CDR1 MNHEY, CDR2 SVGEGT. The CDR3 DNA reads TGTGCCAGCAGTTACTTCTTTGGGCCCCAGCATTTT. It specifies CASSYFFGPQHF.

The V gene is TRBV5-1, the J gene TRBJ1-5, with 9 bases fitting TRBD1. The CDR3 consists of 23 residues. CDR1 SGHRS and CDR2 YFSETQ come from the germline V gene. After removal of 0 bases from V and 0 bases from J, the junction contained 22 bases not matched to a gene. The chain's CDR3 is CASSLAIERMDRGAFDSNQPQHF. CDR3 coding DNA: TGCGCCAGCAGCTTGGCGATCGAGCGAATGGACAGGGGAGCCTTCGATAGCAATCAGCCCCAGCATTTT.

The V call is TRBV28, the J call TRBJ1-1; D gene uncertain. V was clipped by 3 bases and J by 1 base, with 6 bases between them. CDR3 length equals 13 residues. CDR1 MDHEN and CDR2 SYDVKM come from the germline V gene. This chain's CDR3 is CASSFAQNTEAFF. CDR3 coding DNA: TGTGCCAGCAGTTTTGCCCAGAACACTGAAGCTTTCTTT.

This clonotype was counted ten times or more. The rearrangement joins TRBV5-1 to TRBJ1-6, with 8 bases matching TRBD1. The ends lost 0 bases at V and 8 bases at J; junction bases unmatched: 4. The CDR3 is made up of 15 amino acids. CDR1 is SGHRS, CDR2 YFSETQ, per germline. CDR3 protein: CASSLEGQVDSPLHF. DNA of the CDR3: TGCGCCAGCAGCTTGGAGGGACAGGTTGATTCACCCCTCCACTTT.

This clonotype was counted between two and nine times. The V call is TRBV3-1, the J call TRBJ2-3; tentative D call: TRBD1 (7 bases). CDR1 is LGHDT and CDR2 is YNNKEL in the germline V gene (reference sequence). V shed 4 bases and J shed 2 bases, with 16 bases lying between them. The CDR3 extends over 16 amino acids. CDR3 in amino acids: CASSRLPGGITDTQYF. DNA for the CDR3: TGTGCCAGCAGCCGCCTACCAGGGGGGATCACAGATACGCAGTATTTT.

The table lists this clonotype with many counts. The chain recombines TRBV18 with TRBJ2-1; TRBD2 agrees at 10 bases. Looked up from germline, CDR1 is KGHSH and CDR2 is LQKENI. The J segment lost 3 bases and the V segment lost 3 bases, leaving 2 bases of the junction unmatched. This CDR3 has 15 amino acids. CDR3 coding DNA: TGTGCCAGCTCACCCGGACTAGCGGACTACAATGAGCAGTTCTTC. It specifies CASSPGLADYNEQFF. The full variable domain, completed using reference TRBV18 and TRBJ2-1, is NAGVMQNPRHLVRRRGQEARLRCSPMKGHSHVYWYRQLPEEGLKFMVYLQKENIIDESGMPKERFSAEFPKEGPSILRIQQVVRGDSAAYFCASSPGLADYNEQFFGPGTRLTVL.

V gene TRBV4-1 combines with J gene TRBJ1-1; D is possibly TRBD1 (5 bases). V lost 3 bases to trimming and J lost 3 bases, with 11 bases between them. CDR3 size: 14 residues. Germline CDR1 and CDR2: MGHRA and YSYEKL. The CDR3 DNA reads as TGCGCCAGCAGCCACAGCCAGGGTTACACTGAAGCTTTCTTT. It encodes CASSHSQGYTEAFF.

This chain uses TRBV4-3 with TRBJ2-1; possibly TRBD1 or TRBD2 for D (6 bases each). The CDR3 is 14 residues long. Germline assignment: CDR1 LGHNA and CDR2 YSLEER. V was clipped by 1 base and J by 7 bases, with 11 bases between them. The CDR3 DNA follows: TGCGCCAGCAGCCAAGGGGGGCGGGGAAATGAGCAGTTCTTC. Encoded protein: CASSQGGRGNEQFF.

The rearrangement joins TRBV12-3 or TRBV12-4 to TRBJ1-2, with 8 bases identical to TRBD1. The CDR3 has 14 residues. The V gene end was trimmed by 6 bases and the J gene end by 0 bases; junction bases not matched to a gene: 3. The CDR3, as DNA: TGTGCCAGCAGCGGGACAGGAGCTAACTATGGCTACACCTTC. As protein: CASSGTGANYGYTF.

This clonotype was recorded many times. The DNA of the CDR3 is TGCAGTGCCCAAAGGGGGGGGGGCAATAATTCACCCCTCCACTTT. This gives the protein CSAQRGGGNNSPLHF. The J gene is TRBJ1-6, the V gene TRBV20-1; D might be TRBD1 (6 bases). In germline, CDR1 is DFQATT, CDR2 SNEGSKA (reference sequence). The CDR3 loop spans 15 amino acids. The ends were cut back, 6 bases at V and 5 bases at J, with 17 bases in the middle.

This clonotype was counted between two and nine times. The CDR3 loop is CAIRAGEEGYNEQFF. CDR3 DNA: TGTGCCATCAGGGCGGGAGAGGAGGGCTACAATGAGCAGTTCTTC. The rearrangement uses TRBV10-3 and TRBJ2-1, with 7 bases identical to TRBD2. Per the germline V gene, CDR1 is ENHRY and CDR2 is SYGVKD. The CDR3 runs to 15 residues. The V and J ends lost 6 bases and 3 bases, in that order; junction bases with no gene match: 8.

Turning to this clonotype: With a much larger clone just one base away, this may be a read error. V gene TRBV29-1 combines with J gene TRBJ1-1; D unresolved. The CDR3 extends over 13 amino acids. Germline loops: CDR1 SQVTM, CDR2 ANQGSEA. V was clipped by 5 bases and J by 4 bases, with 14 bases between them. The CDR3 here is CSVWWELSTEAFF. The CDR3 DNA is TGCAGCGTTTGGTGGGAGCTGAGCACTGAAGCTTTCTTT.

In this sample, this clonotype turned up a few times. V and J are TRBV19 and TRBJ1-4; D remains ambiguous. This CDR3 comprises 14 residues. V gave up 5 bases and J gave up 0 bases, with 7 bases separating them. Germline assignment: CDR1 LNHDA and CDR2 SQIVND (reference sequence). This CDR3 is CASSASATNEKLFF. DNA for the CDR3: TGTGCCAGTAGTGCGTCAGCAACTAATGAAAAACTGTTTTTT.

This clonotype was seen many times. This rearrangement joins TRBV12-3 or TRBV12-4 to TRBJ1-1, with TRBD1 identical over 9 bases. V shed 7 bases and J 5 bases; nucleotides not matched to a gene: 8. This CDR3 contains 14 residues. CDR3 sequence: CASKAGQGSTEAFF. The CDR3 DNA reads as TGTGCCAGCAAGGCCGGACAGGGGAGTACTGAAGCTTTCTTT.

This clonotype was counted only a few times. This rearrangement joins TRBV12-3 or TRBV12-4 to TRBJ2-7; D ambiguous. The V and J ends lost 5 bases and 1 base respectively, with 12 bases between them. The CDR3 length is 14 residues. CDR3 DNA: TGTGCCAGCAGTCCCTCGACAAGGTCCTACGAGCAGTACTTC. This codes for CASSPSTRSYEQYF.